This TCR beta chain derives from a study of cytotoxic CD8 clonotypes in ibrutinib-treated CLL. Study as a whole: A median around 12 months of treatment, range 6 to 36, preceded the collection of response samples. Study-level points and caveats: Clonality increased at ibrutinib response, then returned toward baseline at progression. Researchers report that baseline clonality outpaced age-matched healthy donors and tracked circulating CD8+ T-cell counts.

With 4 bases removed from V and 1 base from J, the gap between germline ends came to 5 bases. Germline-derived CDR1 and CDR2 are SGHRS and YFSETQ. CDR3 length: 13 residues. Depths of 1 in 200,000 to 1 in 1 million T cells were the sequencing target. The assay was immunoSEQ multiplex PCR, and TCRdb's table has in-frame clones only and misses some. This sample has tens of thousands of clones, with approximately 70% found just once. Concerning this clone: Antigen unknown. Other nucleotide sequences from this sample produce the same CDR3.

This clonotype was sampled from a human donor with chronic lymphocytic leukemia. The source was PBMCs, collected after 24 months of ibrutinib treatment. The genes are TRBV5-1 and TRBJ2-2; D unresolved. The CDR3 DNA sequence: TGCGCCAGCAGCCTGATGAACACCGGGGAGCTGTTTTTT. Protein: CASSLMNTGELFF.